The rows below give T cell receptor beta chains drawn from one sample of a study of blood T cell repertoires in COVID-19. Produced via immunoSEQ multiplex PCR; TCRdb's table is partial and in-frame only. Of 65,000 to 85,000 clones listed, 80% to 90% are singletons. Sequenced material: peripheral blood. The origin of the receptors is a middle-aged man with active COVID-19. CDR3s include the opening cysteine and the closing phenylalanine or tryptophan. A D gene is named only where the DNA matches it firmly. Clone sizes are given selectively: once, few, many, or a class where the clone is expanded.

V	D	size	J	CDR3	DNA
TRBV19	TRBD1	-	TRBJ2-7	CASSATGTGGYEQYF	TGTGCCAGTAGTGCGACCGGTACAGGGGGCTACGAGCAGTACTTC
TRBV6-1	TRBD2	-	TRBJ2-7	CASSEGAGDPYEQYF	TGTGCCAGCAGTGAAGGGGCGGGAGACCCCTACGAGCAGTACTTC
TRBV10-3	-	-	TRBJ2-1	CAIMGDTGPSYNEQFF	TGTGCCATCATGGGGGATACAGGGCCGTCCTACAATGAGCAGTTCTTC
TRBV6-2/TRBV6-3	-	-	TRBJ2-7	CASSYGIEGGSYEQYF	TGTGCCAGCAGTTACGGTATCGAGGGTGGCTCCTACGAGCAGTACTTC
TRBV18	TRBD1	-	TRBJ2-3	CASSPGDRASDTQYF	TGTGCCAGCTCACCAGGCGACAGGGCGTCAGATACGCAGTATTTT
TRBV7-8	-	-	TRBJ2-2	CASSPGKRANTGELFF	TGTGCCAGCAGCCCCGGGAAGCGGGCGAACACCGGGGAGCTGTTTTTT
TRBV21-1	-	-	TRBJ2-5	CASSFPGTSDETQYF	TGTGCCAGCAGCTTCCCCGGGACTAGTGACGAGACCCAGTACTTC
TRBV10-3	-	-	TRBJ2-2	CAISERGRGTGELFF	TGTGCCATCAGTGAACGGGGACGGGGGACCGGGGAGCTGTTTTTT
TRBV11-3	TRBD2	-	TRBJ2-2	CATHFRGLAGVTGELFF	TGTGCCACCCACTTTAGGGGACTAGCGGGGGTCACCGGGGAGCTGTTTTTT
TRBV28	-	-	TRBJ2-3	CASSYVGTDTQYF	TGTGCCAGCAGTTATGTAGGCACAGATACGCAGTATTTT
TRBV9	TRBD2	-	TRBJ2-1	CASSGRLAGAYNEQFF	TGTGCCAGCAGCGGGAGACTAGCGGGAGCCTACAATGAGCAGTTCTTC
TRBV7-9	-	-	TRBJ2-1	CASSLALGLSSTNEQFF	TGTGCCAGCAGCTTAGCCCTGGGACTCTCTTCTACCAATGAGCAGTTCTTC
TRBV29-1	-	-	TRBJ2-1	CSAPTSRYNEQFF	TGCAGCGCCCCCACTAGTCGCTACAATGAGCAGTTCTTC
TRBV3-1/TRBV3-2	-	-	TRBJ2-2	CASSFRKITGPGELFF	TGTGCCAGCAGCTTTCGGAAAATTACAGGGCCCGGGGAGCTGTTTTTT
TRBV28	TRBD2	-	TRBJ2-3	CASGTSGFTDTQYF	TGTGCCAGCGGGACTAGCGGGTTCACAGATACGCAGTATTTT
TRBV6-5	-	-	TRBJ1-1	CAGGEVRMNTEAFF	TGTGCCGGGGGGGAGGTCAGGATGAACACTGAAGCTTTCTTT
TRBV11-3	-	few	TRBJ1-1	CASSPGIQETEAFF	TGTGCCAGCAGCCCGGGGATACAAGAGACTGAAGCTTTCTTT
TRBV7-8	TRBD2	-	TRBJ2-7	CASSLGLATVEQYF	TGTGCCAGCAGCTTGGGACTAGCGACCGTCGAGCAGTACTTC
TRBV3-1/TRBV3-2	TRBD2	few	TRBJ2-1	CASSLRLAGGPTQFF	TGTGCCAGCAGCCTACGACTAGCGGGAGGGCCAACGCAGTTCTTC
TRBV7-2	TRBD1	-	TRBJ2-1	CASKRGGPLNEQFF	TGTGCCAGCAAACGAGGGGGCCCATTAAATGAGCAGTTCTTC
TRBV5-1	TRBD1	-	TRBJ2-3	CASSTPGGDTQYF	TGCGCCAGCAGCACACCAGGGGGAGATACGCAGTATTTT
TRBV7-9	-	-	TRBJ2-1	CASSARDSERGFF	TGTGCCAGCAGCGCCCGAGACAGTGAACGAGGCTTCTTC